This T cell receptor (beta chain) emerged from a study of OX40 agonist ivuxolimab in advanced cancers. Sampling of blood occurred at baseline, cycle 4 day 1, and cycle 7 day 1. Notes on the study in general: Among expanded peripheral T cells, antigen specificity went undetermined.

Produced via immunoSEQ multiplex PCR; TCRdb's table is partial and in-frame only. The table shows around 70,000 clones, with 81% occurring only once. Germline values: CDR1 SNHLY, CDR2 FYNNEI. Losses at the gene ends were 1 base for V and 7 bases for J; bases not matched to a gene: 9. CDR3 length: 15 residues. A word on this clone: What it binds is not known.

The chain links TRBV2 to TRBJ1-1; TRBD1 agrees at 7 bases. Sample: CD4+ or CD8+ T cells sorted from blood, taken in a trial of the OX40 agonist ivuxolimab. This clonotype was obtained from an adult with an advanced solid tumor such as melanoma, head and neck, liver or kidney cancer. CDR3: CASSEEGRGFGEAFF. The CDR3 DNA reads TGTGCCAGCAGTGAAGAGGGCAGGGGGTTCGGTGAAGCTTTCTTT.